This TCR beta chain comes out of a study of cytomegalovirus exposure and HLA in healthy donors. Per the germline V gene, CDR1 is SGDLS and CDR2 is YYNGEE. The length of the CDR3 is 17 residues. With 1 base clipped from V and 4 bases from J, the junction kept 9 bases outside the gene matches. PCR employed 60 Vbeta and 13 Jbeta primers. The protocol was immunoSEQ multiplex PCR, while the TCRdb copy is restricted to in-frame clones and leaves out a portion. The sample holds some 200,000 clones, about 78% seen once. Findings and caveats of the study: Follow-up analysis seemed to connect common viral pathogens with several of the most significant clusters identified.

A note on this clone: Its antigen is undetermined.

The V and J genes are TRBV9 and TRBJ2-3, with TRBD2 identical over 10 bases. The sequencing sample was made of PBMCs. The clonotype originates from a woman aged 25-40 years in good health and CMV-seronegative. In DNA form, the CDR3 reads TGTGCCAGCAGCGTAAGGAGCGGGGGGGCTCAGGCAGATACGCAGTATTTT. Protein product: CASSVRSGGAQADTQYF.